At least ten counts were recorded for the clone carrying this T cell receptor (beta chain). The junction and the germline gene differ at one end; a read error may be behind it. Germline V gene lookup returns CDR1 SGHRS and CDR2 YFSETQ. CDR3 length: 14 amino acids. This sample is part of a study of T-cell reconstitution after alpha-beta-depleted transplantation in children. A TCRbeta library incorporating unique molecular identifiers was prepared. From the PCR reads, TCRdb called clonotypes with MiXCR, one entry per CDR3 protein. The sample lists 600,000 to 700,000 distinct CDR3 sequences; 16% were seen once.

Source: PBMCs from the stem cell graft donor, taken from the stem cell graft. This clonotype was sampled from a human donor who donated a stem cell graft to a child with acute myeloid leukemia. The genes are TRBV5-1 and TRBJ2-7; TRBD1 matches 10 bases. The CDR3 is CASSAGTGAYEQYF. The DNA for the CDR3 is TGTGCCAGCAGCGCCGGGACAGGGGCCTACGAGCAGTACTTC. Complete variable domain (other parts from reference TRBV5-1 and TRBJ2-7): KAGVTQTPRYLIKTRGQQVTLSCSPISGHRSVSWYQQTPGQGLQFLFEYFSETQRNKGNFPGRFSGRQFSNSRSEMNVSTLELGDSALYLCASSAGTGAYEQYFGPGTRLTVT.